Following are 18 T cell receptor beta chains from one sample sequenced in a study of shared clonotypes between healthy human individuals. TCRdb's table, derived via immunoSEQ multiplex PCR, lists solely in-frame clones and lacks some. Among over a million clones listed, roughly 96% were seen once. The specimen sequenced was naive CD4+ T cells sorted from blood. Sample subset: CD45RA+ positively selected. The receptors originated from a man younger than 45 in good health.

The chain's CDR3 is CASRPDRTSVGEAFF. In DNA form, the CDR3 reads TGTGCCAGCAGACCTGACAGAACCAGTGTTGGGGAAGCTTTCTTT. The chain links TRBV6-4 to TRBJ1-1, with a possible D match to TRBD1 (5 bases). The germline V gene encodes CDR1 MRHNA and CDR2 SNTAGT. This CDR3 contains 15 residues. V was clipped by 6 bases and J by 8 bases, with 22 bases between them.

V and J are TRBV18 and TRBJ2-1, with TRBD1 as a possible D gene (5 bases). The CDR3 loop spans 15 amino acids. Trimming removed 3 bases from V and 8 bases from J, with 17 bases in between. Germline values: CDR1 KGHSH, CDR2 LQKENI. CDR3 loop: CASSPTGGSGYEQFF. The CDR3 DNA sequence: TGTGCCAGCTCACCTACGGGTGGGTCAGGGTATGAGCAGTTCTTC.

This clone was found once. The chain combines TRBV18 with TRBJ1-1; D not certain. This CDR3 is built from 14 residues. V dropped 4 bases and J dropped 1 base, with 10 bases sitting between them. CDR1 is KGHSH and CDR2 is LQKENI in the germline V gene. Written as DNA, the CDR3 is TGTGCCAGCTCACTCACGGACGGGAACACTGAAGCTTTCTTT. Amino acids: CASSLTDGNTEAFF.

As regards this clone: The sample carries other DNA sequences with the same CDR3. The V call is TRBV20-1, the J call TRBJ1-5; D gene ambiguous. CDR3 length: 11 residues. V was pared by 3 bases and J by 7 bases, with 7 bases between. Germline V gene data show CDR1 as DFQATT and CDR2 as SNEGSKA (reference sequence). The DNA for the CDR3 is TGCAGTGCTAGGGCTGGGCAGCCCCAGCATTTT. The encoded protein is CSARAGQPQHF.

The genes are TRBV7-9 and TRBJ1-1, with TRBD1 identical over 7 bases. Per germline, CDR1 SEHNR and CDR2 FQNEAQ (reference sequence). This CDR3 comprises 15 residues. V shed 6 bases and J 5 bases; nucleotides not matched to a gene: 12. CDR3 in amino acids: CASSTGTAGTTEAFF. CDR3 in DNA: TGTGCCAGCAGTACCGGGACAGCCGGAACAACTGAAGCTTTCTTT.

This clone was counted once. The CDR3 protein is CASSLRGGPLNNEQFF. For the CDR3, the DNA is TGTGCCAGCAGCCTGAGGGGAGGTCCACTAAACAATGAGCAGTTCTTC. The gene calls are TRBV5-6 and TRBJ2-1; D might be TRBD2 (6 bases). CDR3 length equals 16 residues. CDR1 is SGHDT, CDR2 YYEEEE, per germline. V was trimmed by 4 bases and J by 5 bases, leaving 19 bases between them. The full variable domain, completed using reference TRBV5-6 and TRBJ2-1, is DAGVTQSPTHLIKTRGQQVTLRCSPKSGHDTVSWYQQALGQGPQFIFQYYEEEERQRGNFPDRFSGHQFPNYSSELNVNALLLGDSALYLCASSLRGGPLNNEQFFGPGTRLTVL.

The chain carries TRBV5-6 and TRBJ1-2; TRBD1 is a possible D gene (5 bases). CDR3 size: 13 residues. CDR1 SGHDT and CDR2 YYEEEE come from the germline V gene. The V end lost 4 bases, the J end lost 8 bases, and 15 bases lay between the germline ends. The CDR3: CASSPVAGVGYTF. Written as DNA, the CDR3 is TGTGCCAGCAGCCCCGTTGCGGGGGTCGGCTACACCTTC.

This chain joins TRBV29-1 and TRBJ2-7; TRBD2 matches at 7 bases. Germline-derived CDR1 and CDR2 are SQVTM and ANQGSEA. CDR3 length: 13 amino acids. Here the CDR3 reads CSAGRGPGYEQYF. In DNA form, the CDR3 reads TGCAGTGCAGGGAGGGGTCCGGGGTACGAGCAGTACTTC.

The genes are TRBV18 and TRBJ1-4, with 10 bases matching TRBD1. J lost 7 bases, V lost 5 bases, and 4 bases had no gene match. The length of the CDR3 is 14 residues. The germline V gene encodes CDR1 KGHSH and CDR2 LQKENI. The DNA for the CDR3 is TGTGCCAGCTCAACGACAGGGGGCGGTGAAAAACTGTTTTTT. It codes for CASSTTGGGEKLFF.

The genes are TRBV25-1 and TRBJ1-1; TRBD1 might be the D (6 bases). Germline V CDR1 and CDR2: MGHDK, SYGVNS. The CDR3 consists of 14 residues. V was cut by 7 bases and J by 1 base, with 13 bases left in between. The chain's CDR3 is CASTTGHRNTEAFF. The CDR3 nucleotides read TGTGCCAGCACCACGGGACACAGGAACACTGAAGCTTTCTTT.

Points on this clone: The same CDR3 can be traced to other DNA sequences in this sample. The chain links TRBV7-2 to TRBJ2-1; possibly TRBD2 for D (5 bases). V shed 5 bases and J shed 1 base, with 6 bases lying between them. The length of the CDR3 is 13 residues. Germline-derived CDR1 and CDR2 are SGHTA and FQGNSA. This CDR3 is CASSTSSYNEQFF. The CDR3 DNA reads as TGTGCCAGCAGCACTAGTTCCTACAATGAGCAGTTCTTC.

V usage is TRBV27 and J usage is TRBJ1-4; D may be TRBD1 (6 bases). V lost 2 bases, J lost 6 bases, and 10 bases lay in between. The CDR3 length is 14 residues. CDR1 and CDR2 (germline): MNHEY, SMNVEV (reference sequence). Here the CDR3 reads CASSLVGGDEKLFF. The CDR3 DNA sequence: TGTGCCAGCAGTTTAGTGGGGGGCGATGAAAAACTGTTTTTT.

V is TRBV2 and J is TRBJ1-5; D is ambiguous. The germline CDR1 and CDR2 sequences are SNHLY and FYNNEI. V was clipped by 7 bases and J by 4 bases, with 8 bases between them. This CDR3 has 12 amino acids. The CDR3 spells CASKRKNQPQHF. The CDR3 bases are TGTGCCAGCAAGAGGAAGAATCAGCCCCAGCATTTT.

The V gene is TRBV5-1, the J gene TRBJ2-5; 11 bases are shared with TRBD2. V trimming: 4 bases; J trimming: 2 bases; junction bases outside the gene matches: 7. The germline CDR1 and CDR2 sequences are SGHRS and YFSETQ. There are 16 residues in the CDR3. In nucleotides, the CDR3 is TGCGCCAGCAGCCCCCGACTAGCGGGAAATCAAGAGACCCAGTACTTC. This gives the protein CASSPRLAGNQETQYF.

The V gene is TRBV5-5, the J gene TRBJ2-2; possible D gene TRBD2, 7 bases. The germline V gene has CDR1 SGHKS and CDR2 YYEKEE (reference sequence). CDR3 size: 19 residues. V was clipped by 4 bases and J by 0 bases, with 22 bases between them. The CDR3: CASSRWGLAANANTGELFF. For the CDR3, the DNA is TGTGCCAGCAGCCGATGGGGGCTAGCGGCTAATGCGAACACCGGGGAGCTGTTTTTT.

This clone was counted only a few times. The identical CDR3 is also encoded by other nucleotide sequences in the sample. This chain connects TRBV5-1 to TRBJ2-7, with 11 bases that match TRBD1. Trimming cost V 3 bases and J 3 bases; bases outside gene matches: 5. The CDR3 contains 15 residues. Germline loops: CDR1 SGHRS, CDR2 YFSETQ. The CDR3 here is CASSSGTGGYYEQYF. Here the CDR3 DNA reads TGCGCCAGCAGCTCCGGGACAGGGGGGTACTACGAGCAGTACTTC.

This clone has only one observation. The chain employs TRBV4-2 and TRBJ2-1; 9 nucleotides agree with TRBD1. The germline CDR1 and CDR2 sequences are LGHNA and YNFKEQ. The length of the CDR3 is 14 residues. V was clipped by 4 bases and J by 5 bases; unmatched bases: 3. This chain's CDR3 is CASSRTGANNEQFF. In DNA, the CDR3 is TGTGCCAGCAGCCGGACAGGGGCGAACAATGAGCAGTTCTTC.

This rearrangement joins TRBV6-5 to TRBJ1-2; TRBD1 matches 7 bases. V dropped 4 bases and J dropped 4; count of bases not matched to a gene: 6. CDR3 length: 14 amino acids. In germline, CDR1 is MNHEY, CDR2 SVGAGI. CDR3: CASSLGGPGYGYTF. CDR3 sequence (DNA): TGTGCCAGCAGTTTAGGGGGCCCTGGCTATGGCTACACCTTC.